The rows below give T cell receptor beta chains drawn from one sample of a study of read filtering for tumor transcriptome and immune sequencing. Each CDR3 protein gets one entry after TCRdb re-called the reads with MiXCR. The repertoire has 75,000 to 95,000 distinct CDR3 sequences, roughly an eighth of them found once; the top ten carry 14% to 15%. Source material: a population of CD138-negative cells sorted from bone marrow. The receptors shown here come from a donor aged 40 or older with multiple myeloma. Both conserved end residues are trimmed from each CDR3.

CDR3: SASRGLNQPLH
J: TRBJ1-5
V: TRBV20-1

CDR3: ASSQREGAGEKLF
J: TRBJ1-4
V: TRBV14

CDR3: ASSSDGRGGEQY
J: TRBJ2-7
V: TRBV28

CDR3: ASSPNQGHEQF
J: TRBJ2-1
V: TRBV7-3

CDR3: ASSTDRGDTQY
J: TRBJ2-3
V: TRBV2

CDR3: ASSPPRGVKETQY
J: TRBJ2-5
V: TRBV12-3/TRBV12-4

CDR3: ASSLALAGGTDTQY
J: TRBJ2-3
V: TRBV5-1

CDR3: ASSPRVQGGAF
J: TRBJ1-1
V: TRBV7-9

CDR3: ASSIDPGRPQH
J: TRBJ1-5
V: TRBV19

CDR3: ASVGGQGYERVYNEQF
J: TRBJ2-1
V: TRBV2

CDR3: SVDGLGQETQY
J: TRBJ2-5
V: TRBV29-1

CDR3: SADALDLAQQPQH
J: TRBJ1-5
V: TRBV20-1

CDR3: ASTLLAGTGHGMYNDQF
J: TRBJ2-1
V: TRBV19

CDR3: ASSQDPSGRAGSADTQY
J: TRBJ2-3
V: TRBV4-2

CDR3: ASSLVGDTGELF
J: TRBJ2-2
V: TRBV11-3

CDR3: ASRGLAGVNEQF
J: TRBJ2-1
V: TRBV6-2/TRBV6-3

CDR3: SARVAGGADTQY
J: TRBJ2-3
V: TRBV20-1

CDR3: AIRKQGSTEAF
J: TRBJ1-1
V: TRBV10-3

CDR3: ATSVSRTGRQPQH
J: TRBJ1-5
V: TRBV15

CDR3: ASSFSPDSGNTIY
J: TRBJ1-3
V: TRBV7-2

CDR3: ASRAGTSLYEQY
J: TRBJ2-7
V: TRBV12-3/TRBV12-4

CDR3: SARGVYGAGSNTGELF
J: TRBJ2-2
V: TRBV20-1

CDR3: ASSLPLGGPYNEQF
J: TRBJ2-1
V: TRBV3-1

CDR3: ASSQYRSTDTQY
J: TRBJ2-3
V: TRBV23-1

CDR3: ASSLAGHTDTQY
J: TRBJ2-3
V: TRBV7-2

CDR3: AWSSQGVNGYT
J: TRBJ1-2
V: TRBV30

CDR3: ASSQDVLGAVHEQY
J: TRBJ2-7
V: TRBV3-1

CDR3: ASRALVDFAYEQY
J: TRBJ2-7
V: TRBV5-1